Following are 25 T cell receptor beta chains from one sample sequenced in a study of cytomegalovirus exposure and HLA in healthy donors. Amplification used 60 Vbeta primers and 13 Jbeta primers. Profiled with immunoSEQ multiplex PCR; TCRdb holds only in-frame clones, not every one. The sample consists of approximately 190,000 clones, around three quarters of them appearing once. Sequenced: PBMCs. Source of these receptors: a woman aged 25 to 39 in good health and CMV-seropositive.

The V and J genes are TRBV28 and TRBJ2-1, with 10 bases fitting TRBD2. Germline assignment: CDR1 MDHEN and CDR2 SYDVKM. The CDR3 runs to 14 residues. V trimming: 3 bases; J trimming: 10 bases; junction bases outside the gene matches: 6. The CDR3 coding sequence is TGTGCCAGCAGTTTTTTGCCTAGCGGGGGCGAGCAGTTCTTC. Its translation: CASSFLPSGGEQFF.

The rearrangement joins TRBV5-1 to TRBJ2-2; TRBD1 might be the D (6 bases). The CDR3 is 15 residues long. The V gene lost 7 bases and the J gene lost 5 bases, with 18 bases spanning the gap. Germline V gives CDR1 SGHRS, CDR2 YFSETQ. Written as DNA, the CDR3 is TGCGCCAGCTCCACAGGGCCTATGAGTACCGGGGAGCTGTTTTTT. Translating it yields CASSTGPMSTGELFF.

V usage is TRBV9 and J usage is TRBJ1-5; 12 bases line up with TRBD1. V was pared by 2 bases and J by 7 bases, with 4 bases of the junction left unmatched. The germline gives CDR1 SGDLS, CDR2 YYNGEE. This CDR3 comprises 15 residues. The CDR3 loop is CASSVGTGGEQPQHF. In DNA, the CDR3 is TGTGCCAGCAGCGTCGGGACAGGGGGCGAACAGCCCCAGCATTTT.

The V gene is TRBV30, the J gene TRBJ2-1; D may be TRBD2 (5 bases). Trimming took off 0 bases at V and 8 bases at J, with 11 bases between the two ends. The germline V gene encodes CDR1 GTSNPN and CDR2 SVGIG (reference sequence). The CDR3 consists of 13 residues. The CDR3 coding sequence is TGTGCCTGGAGTGTAGGAGGTCGGGATGAGCAGTTCTTC. Protein sequence: CAWSVGGRDEQFF. The whole variable domain, filled in from reference TRBV30 and TRBJ2-1, reads SQTIHQWPATLVQPVGSPLSLECTVEGTSNPNLYWYRQAAGRGLQLLFYSVGIGQISSEVPQNLSASRPQDRQFILSSKKLLLSDSGFYLCAWSVGGRDEQFFGPGTRLTVL.

The V and J genes are TRBV11-2 and TRBJ1-3, with D perhaps matching TRBD1 (5 bases). The germline gives CDR1 SGHAT, CDR2 FQNNGV. Between the trimmed V and J ends, which lost 5 bases and 0 bases, there was a span of 14 bases. The CDR3 extends over 16 amino acids. CDR3 nucleotide sequence: TGTGCCAGCAGCCCCTTTAGGGGACTCTCTGGAAACACCATATATTTT. Protein sequence: CASSPFRGLSGNTIYF.

This rearrangement joins TRBV5-4 to TRBJ2-5, with TRBD2 identical over 9 bases. Germline-derived CDR1 and CDR2 are SGHNT and YYREEE (reference sequence). V lost 1 base and J lost 4; bases outside the gene matches: 5. The CDR3 loop spans 15 amino acids. The CDR3 spells CASSLWAGGGETQYF. CDR3 sequence (DNA): TGTGCCAGCAGCTTGTGGGCGGGGGGGGGAGAGACCCAGTACTTC.

The rearrangement links TRBV7-2 to TRBJ1-3; D gene unclear. The CDR3 is made up of 13 amino acids. Germline V gene sequence: CDR1 SGHTA, CDR2 FQGNSA. Trimming took 5 bases from V and 2 from J, leaving 7 bases between them. The CDR3 bases are TGTGCCAGCAGCCGGTCCACTGGAAACACCATATATTTT. As protein: CASSRSTGNTIYF.

The CDR3 DNA is TGTGCCAGCAGCTTATGGGGAGATCAGCCCCAGCATTTT. Encoded protein: CASSLWGDQPQHF. V and J are TRBV7-9 and TRBJ1-5; D unclear. This CDR3 has 13 residues. The germline V gene has CDR1 SEHNR and CDR2 FQNEAQ (reference sequence). The V end was cut by 2 bases, the J end by 5 bases, with 7 bases between.

This chain joins TRBV5-1 and TRBJ1-5; D remains ambiguous. This CDR3 region has 14 residues. V shed 0 bases and J shed 7 bases, with 11 bases lying between them. Germline CDR1 SGHRS, CDR2 YFSETQ. CDR3 DNA: TGCGCCAGCAGCTTGGCCGGGGAGGGCCAGCCCCAGCATTTT. Protein: CASSLAGEGQPQHF.

V is TRBV19 and J is TRBJ1-2; D perhaps matches TRBD1 (6 bases). The germline gives CDR1 LNHDA, CDR2 SQIVND (reference sequence). The CDR3 sequence is 14 residues long. Trimming left V 7 bases short and J 8 bases short, with 20 bases between. The CDR3 DNA reads as TGTGCCAGTAAACCGGGACACCCCGCTCGGGGCTACACCTTC. Protein: CASKPGHPARGYTF. Together with reference TRBV19 and TRBJ1-2, the CDR3 gives the full variable domain: DGGITQSPKYLFRKEGQNVTLSCEQNLNHDAMYWYRQDPGQGLRLIYYSQIVNDFQKGDIAEGYSVSREKKESFPLTVTSAQKNPTAFYLCASKPGHPARGYTFGSGTRLTVV.

The chain links TRBV7-9 to TRBJ2-2; TRBD2 agrees at 14 bases. From germline, CDR1 is SEHNR and CDR2 FQNEAQ (reference sequence). The CDR3 totals 18 residues. The J segment lost 5 bases and the V segment lost 1 base, leaving 6 bases of the junction unmatched. This CDR3 reads CASSLGLAGGPWTGELFF. The CDR3 DNA follows: TGTGCCAGCAGCTTAGGACTAGCGGGAGGGCCATGGACCGGGGAGCTGTTTTTT.

The chain combines TRBV7-6 with TRBJ2-7, with 10 nucleotides matching TRBD1. The junction had 10 bases not matched to a gene; V was cut back by 1 base and J by 4 bases. Per germline, CDR1 SGHVS and CDR2 FNYEAQ. The CDR3 spans 17 residues. This CDR3 reads CASSLGSGTGESYEQYF. CDR3 bases: TGTGCCAGCAGCTTAGGGTCTGGGACAGGGGAGTCTTACGAGCAGTACTTC.

The chain carries TRBV11-3 and TRBJ2-7, with a tentative D call TRBD2 (6 bases). CDR1 and CDR2 from the germline V gene are SGHNT and YENEEA. Trimming pared 3 bases from V and 3 bases from J, leaving 9 bases between. This CDR3 comprises 13 residues. CDR3 nucleotides: TGTGCCAGCAGCTTCGGGCGGGGCTACGAGCAGTACTTC. This encodes CASSFGRGYEQYF.

This clone was detected once. The chain carries TRBV7-2 and TRBJ2-7; TRBD2 matches 8 bases. Germline loops: CDR1 SGHTA, CDR2 FQGNSA. The CDR3 contains 19 residues. Trimming took 1 base from V and 0 from J; bases not matched to a gene: 14. CDR3 DNA sequence: TGTGCCAGCAGCTTAGTAAGCGGGAGCGGTATGGGTACCTCCTACGAGCAGTACTTC. Its protein is CASSLVSGSGMGTSYEQYF.

The chain recombines TRBV6-5 with TRBJ1-5; D remains ambiguous. The CDR3 covers 13 residues. The germline V gene encodes CDR1 MNHEY and CDR2 SVGAGI. Trimming cost V 6 bases and J 7 bases, with 13 bases left between them. CDR3 DNA sequence: TGTGCCAGCAGCTACGGCAGGCACCAGCCCCAGCATTTT. Translation: CASSYGRHQPQHF.

V usage is TRBV27 and J usage is TRBJ2-1; D is undetermined. Germline CDR1 and CDR2: MNHEY and SMNVEV (reference sequence). V was clipped by 10 bases and J by 1 base, with 11 bases between them. The CDR3 has 13 residues. The CDR3 DNA is TGTGCCACCCGGCTGACTTCCTACAATGAGCAGTTCTTC. Its translation is CATRLTSYNEQFF.

This rearrangement joins TRBV4-2 to TRBJ1-3; D is possibly TRBD1 (5 bases). V gave up 0 bases and J gave up 2 bases, with 8 bases separating them. Germline V gene lookup returns CDR1 LGHNA and CDR2 YNFKEQ. The CDR3 runs to 15 residues. CDR3 amino acids: CASSQDRGAGNTIYF. The CDR3 DNA reads as TGTGCCAGCAGCCAAGATCGGGGGGCTGGAAACACCATATATTTT.

The chain employs TRBV19 and TRBJ1-1; TRBD1 matches 7 bases. Losses at the gene ends were 5 bases for V and 0 bases for J; bases not matched to a gene: 3. Germline V gene data show CDR1 as LNHDA and CDR2 as SQIVND (reference sequence). This CDR3 region has 14 residues. For the CDR3, the DNA is TGTGCCAGTAGTCTCAGGGGGTTGAACACTGAAGCTTTCTTT. Its protein is CASSLRGLNTEAFF.

The CDR3 DNA follows: TGTGCCAGCAGCTCCGGACACACCACAGATACGCAGTATTTT. Translating it yields CASSSGHTTDTQYF. This chain connects TRBV7-8 to TRBJ2-3; D is perhaps TRBD1 (5 bases). V lost 4 bases and J lost 2, with 10 bases in between. The CDR3 extends over 14 amino acids. CDR1 SGHVS and CDR2 FQNEAQ come from the germline V gene.

This clone was found a few times. J is TRBJ2-7 and V is TRBV18; 7 bases are shared with TRBD1. V dropped 3 bases and J dropped 6; count of bases not matched to a gene: 8. CDR3 length: 14 amino acids. Germline values: CDR1 KGHSH, CDR2 LQKENI. Here the CDR3 reads CASSPTGFFSEQYF. Here the CDR3 DNA reads TGTGCCAGCTCACCGACAGGGTTCTTCTCCGAGCAGTACTTC.

The rearrangement links TRBV29-1 to TRBJ2-3; tentative D call: TRBD1 (6 bases). V was pared by 4 bases and J by 6 bases, with 11 bases between. The germline CDR1 and CDR2 sequences are SQVTM and ANQGSEA. The CDR3 is 12 amino acids. CDR3 amino acids: CSVVTQGDTQYF. The CDR3 region has the DNA TGCAGCGTTGTAACCCAGGGGGATACGCAGTATTTT.

This clone was picked up a small number of times. The chain couples TRBV18 to TRBJ1-1, with TRBD1 matching 9 bases. Germline V gene sequence: CDR1 KGHSH, CDR2 LQKENI. The ends lost 3 bases at V and 7 bases at J; junction bases unmatched: 9. The CDR3 length is 15 residues. CDR3 sequence: CASSPTYRGRGEAFF. In nucleotides, the CDR3 is TGTGCCAGCTCACCGACTTACAGGGGGCGCGGTGAAGCTTTCTTT.

As regards this clone: The sample holds other DNA sequences that translate to the same CDR3. The gene calls are TRBV9 and TRBJ2-3; D is perhaps TRBD2 (6 bases). Germline assignment: CDR1 SGDLS and CDR2 YYNGEE. The CDR3 is 15 residues long. Trimming removed 2 bases from V and 0 bases from J, with 10 bases in between. The CDR3 sequence is CASSVGGGSTDTQYF. The CDR3 DNA sequence: TGTGCCAGCAGCGTGGGGGGAGGCAGCACAGATACGCAGTATTTT.

The chain is built from TRBV6-1 and TRBJ2-7; TRBD1 matches at 8 bases. The germline CDR1 and CDR2 sequences are MNHNS and SASEGT. V trimming: 1 base; J trimming: 3 bases; junction bases outside the gene matches: 5. The CDR3 is 15 amino acids. The DNA of the CDR3 is TGTGCCAGCAGTGAAGAAGGGACAGGTATCTACGAGCAGTACTTC. Its protein is CASSEEGTGIYEQYF.

This clone showed up many times. The chain carries TRBV28 and TRBJ2-3; unclear D gene. CDR1 and CDR2 from the germline V gene are MDHEN and SYDVKM. CDR3 length: 13 residues. V was shortened by 4 bases and J by 5 bases, with 10 bases between the two germline ends. CDR3 sequence (DNA): TGTGCCAGCAGTTCCCCCCCCCAAGATACGCAGTATTTT. It encodes CASSSPPQDTQYF.